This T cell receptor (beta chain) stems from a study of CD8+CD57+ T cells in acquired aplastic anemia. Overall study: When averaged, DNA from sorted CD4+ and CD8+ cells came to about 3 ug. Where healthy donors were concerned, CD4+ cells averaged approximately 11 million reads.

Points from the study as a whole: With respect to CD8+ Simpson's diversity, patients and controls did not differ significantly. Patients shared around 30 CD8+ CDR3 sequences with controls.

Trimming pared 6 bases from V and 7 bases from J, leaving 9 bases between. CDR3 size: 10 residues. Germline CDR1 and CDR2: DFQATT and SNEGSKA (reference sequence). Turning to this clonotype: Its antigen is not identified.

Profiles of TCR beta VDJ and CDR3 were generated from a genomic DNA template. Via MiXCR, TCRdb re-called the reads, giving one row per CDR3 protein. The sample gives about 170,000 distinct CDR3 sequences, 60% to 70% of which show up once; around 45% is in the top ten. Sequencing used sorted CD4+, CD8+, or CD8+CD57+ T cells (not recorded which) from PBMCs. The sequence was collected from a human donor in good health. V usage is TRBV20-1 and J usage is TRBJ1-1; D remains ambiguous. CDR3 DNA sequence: TGCAGTGCCGCCAATCTTGAAGCTTTCTTT. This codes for CSAANLEAFF.